The 5 T cell receptor beta chains reported below all come from one sample, sequenced in a study of blood T cells in healthy people across ages. Primers used in a second PCR of roughly 6 to 11 cycles were a sample-barcoded 5' primer and a J-beta primer mix. TCRdb recomputed calls from the 5' RACE reads with MiXCR, one row per CDR3 protein. The sample consists of fewer than 700,000 distinct CDR3 sequences, roughly two fifths of them appearing once. The sequencing input was blood. These TCRs come from a man older than 75 in good health.

The chain has TRBV27 and TRBJ2-3; 11 nucleotides match TRBD2. V lost 5 bases and J lost 4; bases outside the gene matches: 5. The germline V gene has CDR1 MNHEY and CDR2 SMNVEV (reference sequence). The CDR3 sequence is 15 residues long. CDR3 sequence (DNA): TGTGCCAGCAGTCTACGGACTAGCGGGTCAGATACGCAGTATTTT. It is translated as CASSLRTSGSDTQYF.

Note on this clonotype: A much larger clonotype is one base distant, so this may be a read error. V and J are TRBV28 and TRBJ2-7; D not certain. The CDR3 is 11 residues long. Germline V lookup: CDR1 MDHEN, CDR2 SYDVKM. CDR3 DNA: TGTGCCGGCAGTATTCGCTACGAGCAGTACTTC. As protein: CAGSIRYEQYF.

The chain employs TRBV2 and TRBJ1-2; D gene unclear. Trimming left V 4 bases short and J 8 bases short, with 8 bases between. Germline-derived CDR1 and CDR2 are SNHLY and FYNNEI. The CDR3 sequence is 11 residues long. This chain's CDR3 is CASSVAGGYTF. CDR3 DNA: TGTGCCAGCAGTGTGGCTGGGGGCTACACCTTC.

This clonotype was detected a few times. The chain joins TRBV28 to TRBJ2-4; D may be TRBD1 (6 bases). V lost 5 bases to trimming and J lost 4 bases, with 9 bases between them. The length of the CDR3 is 13 residues. From germline, CDR1 is MDHEN and CDR2 SYDVKM. The chain's CDR3 is CASSKDSKNIQYF. CDR3 nucleotide sequence: TGTGCCAGCAGTAAGGACAGTAAAAACATTCAGTACTTC.

This clonotype has at least ten counts. The CDR3, as DNA: TGTGCCAGCAGCCCCTACAGGGGTCAGGGCGAGCAGTACTTC. Translating it yields CASSPYRGQGEQYF. The chain uses TRBV7-2 and TRBJ2-7; 7 nucleotides match TRBD1. The germline V gene has CDR1 SGHTA and CDR2 FQGNSA. V lost 5 bases and J lost 6; bases outside the gene matches: 10. The CDR3 is 14 amino acids.